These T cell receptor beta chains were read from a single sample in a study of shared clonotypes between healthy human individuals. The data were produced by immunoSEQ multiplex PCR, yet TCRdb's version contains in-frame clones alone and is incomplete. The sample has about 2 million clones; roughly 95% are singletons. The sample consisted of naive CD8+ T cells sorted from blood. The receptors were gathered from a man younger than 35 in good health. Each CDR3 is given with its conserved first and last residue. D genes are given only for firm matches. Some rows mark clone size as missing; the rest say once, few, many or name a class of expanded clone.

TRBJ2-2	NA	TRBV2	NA	TGTGCCAGCAGTGAAAGGCAGGGGCTGACCGGGGAGCTGTTTTTT	CASSERQGLTGELFF
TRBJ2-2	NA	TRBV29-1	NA	TGCAGCGTTGCACAGAACACCGGGGAGCTGTTTTTT	CSVAQNTGELFF
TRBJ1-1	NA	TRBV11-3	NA	TGTGCCAGCAGCTTAGGGGGGCTGGGGATGGTTTCGACTGAAGCTTTCTTT	CASSLGGLGMVSTEAFF
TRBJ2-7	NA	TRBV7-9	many	TGTGCCAGCAGCTTAGACCCAAACTACGAGCAGTACTTC	CASSLDPNYEQYF
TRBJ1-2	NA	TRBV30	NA	TGTGCCTGGAGTGTTGGGGTCGGCGGCTACACCTTC	CAWSVGVGGYTF
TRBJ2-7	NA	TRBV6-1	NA	TGTGCCAGCAGGGAGGGCGTCGGCTACGGGCAGTACTTC	CASREGVGYGQYF
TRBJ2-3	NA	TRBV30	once	TGTGCCTGGAGTGTGGCGGGGCCCACAGATACGCAGTATTTT	CAWSVAGPTDTQYF
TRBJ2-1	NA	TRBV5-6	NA	TGTGCCAGCAGCGGCGGGACATTGAGCCCCAATGAGCAGTTCTTC	CASSGGTLSPNEQFF
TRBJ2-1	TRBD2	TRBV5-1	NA	TGCGCCAGCAGGTTACCGGGACTAGCGGGCTACAATGAGCAGTTCTTC	CASRLPGLAGYNEQFF
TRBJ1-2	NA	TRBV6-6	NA	TGTGCCAGCCTGGGAATGGTTAACTATGGCTACACCTTC	CASLGMVNYGYTF
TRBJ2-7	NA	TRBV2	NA	TGTGCCAGCAGTGAAGCGCTTCAGGGGACCACCTACGAGCAGTACTTC	CASSEALQGTTYEQYF
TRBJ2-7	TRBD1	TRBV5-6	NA	TGTGCCAGCAGCCAGGACAGGGATTACGAGCAGTACTTC	CASSQDRDYEQYF
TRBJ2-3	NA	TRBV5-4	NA	TGTGCCAGCAGCTCCTTGTCTGGCGGGGTTCAGGTCACAGATACGCAGTATTTT	CASSSLSGGVQVTDTQYF
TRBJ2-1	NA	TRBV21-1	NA	TGTGCCAGCAGCAAAGTTGTACAGAGTCTCGGTGTGGATGAGCAGTTCTTC	CASSKVVQSLGVDEQFF
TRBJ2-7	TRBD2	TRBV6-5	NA	TGTGCCAGCAGTAACGGGGGGTACGAGCAGTACTTC	CASSNGGYEQYF
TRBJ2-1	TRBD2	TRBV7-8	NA	TGTGCCAGCAGCTTAGGGGAAGCGGGAGGGCCTGTCCCTGAGCAGTTCTTC	CASSLGEAGGPVPEQFF
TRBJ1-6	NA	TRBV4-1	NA	TGCGCCAGCAGCCAAACTTCCGGGACATTTGAGGGTAGTAATTCACCCCTCCACTTT	CASSQTSGTFEGSNSPLHF
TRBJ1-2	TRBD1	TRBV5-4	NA	TGTGCCAGCAGCCGCACAGGGGAATGGGAGGGCTACACCTTC	CASSRTGEWEGYTF
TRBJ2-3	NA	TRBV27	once	TGTGCCAGCAGTTTTAGGGCTAGTGATACGCAGTATTTT	CASSFRASDTQYF
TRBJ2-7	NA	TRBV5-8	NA	TGTGCCAGCAGCCTCATAGACGTCTACGAGCAGTACTTC	CASSLIDVYEQYF
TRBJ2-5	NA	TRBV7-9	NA	TGTGCCAGCAGCCCCCTGGGAAGCGGTCAAGAGACCCAGTACTTC	CASSPLGSGQETQYF
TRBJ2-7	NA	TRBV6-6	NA	TGTGCCAGCAGTTCGGCAGGGGCGGGCTACGAGCAGTACTTC	CASSSAGAGYEQYF
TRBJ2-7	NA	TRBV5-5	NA	TGTGCCAGCAGCTGGACCGCCACCTACGAGCAGTACTTC	CASSWTATYEQYF
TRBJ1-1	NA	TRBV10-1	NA	TGCGCCAGCAGTGAAAACAGGGTAGGGATGAACACTGAAGCTTTCTTT	CASSENRVGMNTEAFF